Each of the 7 T cell receptor beta chains below was sequenced from the same sample in a study of T cell clonality in common variable immunodeficiency. Clones were read by immunoSEQ multiplex PCR, and TCRdb kept only the in-frame ones, dropping some. This sample comprises 35,000 or so clones, none seen once only. The source material was peripheral blood mononuclear cells. These receptors came from a person aged 18-70 years in good health.

This clone was counted ten times or more. The CDR3 goes on 3 residues after the read ends, and that part is filled in from the germline J gene. The V and J genes are TRBV20-1 and TRBJ2-7, with 10 bases fitting TRBD2. CDR3 length equals 16 residues. Germline V lookup: CDR1 DFQATT, CDR2 SNEGSKA (reference sequence). V was pared by 0 bases and J by 0 bases, with 5 bases of the junction left unmatched. CDR3 DNA, as far as it was read: TGCAGTGCTAGAGACGTTTCTAGCGGGAGCTCCTACGAG. Amino acids: CSARDVSSGSSYE. The full CDR3 protein is CSARDVSSGSSYEQYF.

The table lists this clone with many counts. Read coverage stops 3 residues before the CDR3 terminus; the germline J gene supplies the remainder. The rearrangement joins TRBV7-9 to TRBJ2-7, with 9 bases matching TRBD1. Germline V lookup: CDR1 SEHNR, CDR2 FQNEAQ (reference sequence). This CDR3 comprises 14 residues. The J segment lost 4 bases and the V segment lost 6 bases, leaving 7 bases of the junction unmatched. The CDR3 bases that were read are TGTGCCAGCAGGTCGACAGGGGGTTTGTACGAG. Translating gives CASRSTGGLYE. The whole CDR3 sequence reads CASRSTGGLYEQYF.

This clone showed up many times. The CDR3 end falls 3 residues outside the read, so it is completed with the germline J gene. The genes are TRBV18 and TRBJ2-3; TRBD2 is a possible D gene (5 bases). CDR1 and CDR2 (germline): KGHSH, LQKENI. Trimming cost V 2 bases and J 2 bases, with 17 bases left between them. This CDR3 has 17 residues. The part of the CDR3 DNA that was read is TGTGCCAGCTCACCAGTGGGTCGAGCGGAACCCACAGATACG. This translates into CASSPVGRAEPTDT. The CDR3 in its entirety is CASSPVGRAEPTDTQYF. The full variable domain, its missing parts supplied by reference TRBV18 and TRBJ2-3, is NAGVMQNPRHLVRRRGQEARLRCSPMKGHSHVYWYRQLPEEGLKFMVYLQKENIIDESGMPKERFSAEFPKEGPSILRIQQVVRGDSAAYFCASSPVGRAEPTDTQYFGPGTRLTVL.

Concerning this clone: Read coverage stops 3 residues before the CDR3 terminus; the germline J gene supplies the remainder. This rearrangement joins TRBV7-8 to TRBJ1-2; TRBD1 matches at 9 bases. The CDR3 is 13 residues long. Germline V gene data show CDR1 as SGHVS and CDR2 as FQNEAQ. The part of the CDR3 DNA that was read is TGTGCCAGCAGCCCTCAGGACAGGGGCCCC. Its protein product is CASSPQDRGP. The whole CDR3 is CASSPQDRGPYTF.

This clone appeared many times. The read falls 3 residues short of the CDR3 end, and the missing part is taken from the germline J gene. The chain combines TRBV6-1 with TRBJ1-3; 8 bases map to TRBD1. The V and J ends lost 3 bases and 9 bases, in that order; junction bases with no gene match: 7. CDR3 length equals 14 residues. CDR1 MNHNS and CDR2 SASEGT come from the germline V gene. Incomplete CDR3 DNA: TGTGCCAGCAGTGAGGACAGGGTATGGTCCACC. This translates into CASSEDRVWST. The full-length CDR3 reads as CASSEDRVWSTIYF.

In this sample, this clone turned up many times. From the germline J gene comes the end of the CDR3, since the read stops 3 residues before it. This chain joins TRBV5-1 and TRBJ1-1, with D tentatively TRBD1 (6 bases). Germline-derived CDR1 and CDR2 are SGHRS and YFSETQ. This CDR3 has 13 residues. Trimming shortened V by 4 bases and J by 2 bases, and 9 bases separated the two germline ends. Here the CDR3 reads CASSGGGNTEAFF. CDR3 DNA (partial): TGCGCCAGCAGCGGGGGGGGCAACACTGAA.

This clone was recorded at least ten times. Read coverage stops 3 residues before the CDR3 terminus; the germline J gene supplies the remainder. The rearrangement links TRBV19 to TRBJ2-2, with TRBD1 matching 9 bases. This CDR3 has 17 amino acids. Per germline, CDR1 LNHDA and CDR2 SQIVND (reference sequence). Trimming removed 4 bases from V and 1 base from J; junction bases left unmatched: 7. CDR3 in amino acids: CASSTAPGQGNTGELFF. Incomplete CDR3 DNA: TGTGCCAGTAGTACCGCACCGGGACAGGGGAACACCGGGGAG.